This T cell receptor beta chain appears in the sequencing data of a study of OX40 agonist ivuxolimab in advanced cancers. Points from the study as a whole: Mean expanded clone counts were higher in CD8+ than CD4+ T cells. In a subset of nonresponders, normalized T-cell clonal expansion was also low.

V was pared by 4 bases and J by 8 bases, with 18 bases between. This CDR3 region has 15 residues. Germline loops: CDR1 SGHKS, CDR2 YYEKEE (reference sequence). Sequenced by immunoSEQ multiplex PCR; TCRdb stores in-frame clones only, minus some. The sample contains 65,000 to 95,000 clones, 88% of which appear only once. A note on this clone: What it recognizes is unknown.

Cycle 7 day 1, cycle 4 day 1, and baseline were the timepoints at which blood was sampled. This sequence was found in an adult with an advanced solid tumor such as melanoma, head and neck, liver or kidney cancer. The sample here was CD4+ or CD8+ T cells sorted from blood, taken in a trial of the OX40 agonist ivuxolimab. V is TRBV5-5 and J is TRBJ1-4; TRBD1 is a possible D gene (6 bases). The chain's CDR3 is CASSRAWGLKEKLFF. The CDR3 DNA sequence: TGTGCCAGCAGCCGGGCGTGGGGGCTTAAAGAAAAACTGTTTTTT.